Following are 29 T cell receptor beta chains from one sample sequenced in a study of blood T cell repertoires in COVID-19. Profiled with immunoSEQ multiplex PCR; TCRdb holds only in-frame clones, not every one. The repertoire consists of approximately 290,000 clones, with about 89% occurring once and the leading ten covering 0.7% to 0.9%. What was sequenced was peripheral blood. These TCRs come from a man aged 25 to 45 with acute or convalescent COVID-19.

The CDR3 region has the DNA TGTGCCAGCAGCCAAGGGGGGGAATTGATTCGGGGTGAGTTCTTC. Translation gives CASSQGGELIRGEFF. This sequence joins TRBV4-2 and TRBJ2-1, with TRBD2 as a possible D gene (6 bases). From germline, CDR1 is LGHNA and CDR2 YNFKEQ. The CDR3 sequence is 15 residues long. Trimming took off 1 base at V and 14 bases at J, with 21 bases between the two ends.

The V gene is TRBV6-6, the J gene TRBJ1-4; no definite D call. Trimming left V 2 bases short and J 0 bases short, with 7 bases between. This CDR3 has 15 residues. Germline CDR1 MNHNY, CDR2 SVGAGI (reference sequence). The CDR3 DNA reads as TGTGCCAGCAGTTACACACATGCAACTAATGAAAAACTGTTTTTT. Amino acid sequence: CASSYTHATNEKLFF.

The chain uses TRBV25-1 and TRBJ1-2, with 7 nucleotides matching TRBD1. CDR3 size: 13 residues. The V segment lost 6 bases and the J segment 10 bases; nucleotides outside the gene matches: 11. CDR1 is MGHDK, CDR2 SYGVNS, per germline. The CDR3 loop reads CASSSIPGTDYTF. CDR3 sequence (DNA): TGTGCCAGCAGCTCAATACCTGGGACAGACTACACCTTC.

The CDR3 sequence is CASSEFSDSPLHF. In DNA form, the CDR3 reads TGTGCCAGCAGTGAATTTTCGGATTCACCCCTCCACTTT. V usage is TRBV6-1 and J usage is TRBJ1-6; the D is unclear. Deletions cut 2 bases from V and 8 bases from J, with 7 bases between. Germline CDR1 is MNHNS and CDR2 is SASEGT. The CDR3 extends over 13 amino acids.

J is TRBJ2-3 and V is TRBV7-3; D is possibly TRBD1 (5 bases). Trimming left V 4 bases short and J 0 bases short, with 11 bases between. The CDR3 is made up of 15 amino acids. From germline, CDR1 is SGHTA and CDR2 FQGTGA. The CDR3 is CASSSLGASTDTQYF. The CDR3 DNA reads as TGTGCCAGCAGCTCCCTAGGGGCTAGCACAGATACGCAGTATTTT.

The DNA for the CDR3 is TGTGCCAGTAGTTTCCAAAGCGGGGGCTCCTACGAGCAGTACTTC. Residues: CASSFQSGGSYEQYF. The chain uses TRBV19 and TRBJ2-7, with TRBD2 identical over 8 bases. V gave up 5 bases and J gave up 0 bases; unmatched junction bases: 6. Germline CDR1 reads LNHDA; CDR2 reads SQIVND (reference sequence). CDR3 length: 15 amino acids.

The V call is TRBV6-5, the J call TRBJ2-7; 7 bases are shared with TRBD2. Unmatched junction bases numbered 9, after V lost 4 bases and J lost 0 bases. From germline, CDR1 is MNHEY and CDR2 SVGAGI. This CDR3 contains 16 residues. The chain's CDR3 is CASSLRFAGVSYEQYF. The CDR3 coding sequence is TGTGCCAGCAGTTTACGGTTTGCGGGGGTCTCCTACGAGCAGTACTTC.

The gene calls are TRBV28 and TRBJ1-2; D is uncertain. Per the germline V gene, CDR1 is MDHEN and CDR2 is SYDVKM. V lost 2 bases to trimming and J lost 2 bases, with 12 bases between them. CDR3 size: 15 residues. DNA of the CDR3: TGTGCCAGCAGTTTACGAACAGTCGCCAACTATGGCTACACCTTC. Translated, it gives CASSLRTVANYGYTF.

The chain joins TRBV3-1 (or the pseudogene TRBV3-2) to TRBJ1-3; D is uncertain. V lost 0 bases and J lost 0, with 6 bases in between. The CDR3 length is 15 residues. Germline V gene lookup returns CDR1 LGHDT and CDR2 YNNKEL (reference sequence). CDR3 loop: CASSQDLSSGNTIYF. The CDR3 DNA reads TGTGCCAGCAGCCAAGATCTAAGCTCTGGAAACACCATATATTTT.

The rearrangement joins TRBV12-2 to TRBJ1-5; TRBD1 reflects the table's D call only, with no check against the DNA. TRBV12-2 is a listed pseudogene. The CDR3 covers 16 residues. The CDR3 protein is CASRFFLSDRRQPQHF. The DNA of the CDR3 is TGTGCAAGTCGCTTCTTCCTGTCGGACAGACGGCAGCCCCAGCATTTT.

Worth noting for this clone: The junction shows a germline mismatch at one end, possibly a read error. V is TRBV7-7 and J is TRBJ2-7, with 7 nucleotides matching TRBD1. The germline CDR1 and CDR2 sequences are SSHAT and FNYEAQ (reference sequence). The CDR3 extends over 14 amino acids. CDR3 amino acids: CASSYRDSSYEQYF. CDR3 sequence (DNA): TGTGCTAGCAGCTACCGGGACAGTTCCTACGAGCAGTACTTC.

The gene calls are TRBV7-8 and TRBJ2-7; 7 positions agree with TRBD2. V shed 2 bases, J shed 11 bases, and the junction held 6 bases outside the gene matches. Germline loops: CDR1 SGHVS, CDR2 FQNEAQ. The CDR3 contains 12 residues. The CDR3 DNA reads as TGTGCCAGCAGCTTACCGCCGGGAGGCGAGTACTTC. As protein: CASSLPPGGEYF.

The rearrangement links TRBV6-6 to TRBJ2-7; 7 bases map to TRBD2. V was pared by 3 bases and J by 7 bases, with 12 bases of the junction left unmatched. The CDR3 is made up of 15 amino acids. Looked up from germline, CDR1 is MNHNY and CDR2 is SVGAGI (reference sequence). CDR3 sequence: CASSYWRELAVEQYF. DNA of the CDR3: TGTGCCAGCAGTTATTGGCGGGAGTTGGCGGTAGAGCAGTACTTC.

This clone was picked up a small number of times. CDR3 nucleotide sequence: TGTGCCAGCAGCTTAGAACAGGGAAATTCACCCCTCCACTTT. Translating gives CASSLEQGNSPLHF. The chain uses TRBV7-9 and TRBJ1-6; D is possibly TRBD1 (6 bases). Germline CDR1 and CDR2: SEHNR and FQNEAQ (reference sequence). Deletions cut 1 base from V and 7 bases from J, with 8 bases between. The CDR3 contains 14 residues.

This clone appeared a few times. This rearrangement joins TRBV6-6 to TRBJ2-7; tentatively, D is TRBD2 (5 bases). The CDR3 consists of 12 residues. V lost 5 bases, J lost 8 bases, and 13 bases lay in between. Germline V gene lookup returns CDR1 MNHNY and CDR2 SVGAGI (reference sequence). The DNA for the CDR3 is TGTGCCAGCAGTACGGACTCAGTGAAGCAGTACTTC. This translates into CASSTDSVKQYF.

V gene TRBV7-9 combines with J gene TRBJ2-3; 12 bases align to TRBD2. The V segment lost 3 bases and the J segment 3 bases; nucleotides outside the gene matches: 1. The germline gives CDR1 SEHNR, CDR2 FQNEAQ (reference sequence). The length of the CDR3 is 15 residues. CDR3 DNA: TGTGCCAGCAGCTTCCTAGCGGGAGGGACAGATACGCAGTATTTT. Translated, it gives CASSFLAGGTDTQYF.

The chain is built from TRBV9 and TRBJ1-1; D may be TRBD1 (6 bases). V lost 3 bases and J 4 bases, leaving 13 bases between the germline ends. This CDR3 has 14 residues. The germline gives CDR1 SGDLS, CDR2 YYNGEE. The CDR3 DNA follows: TGTGCCAGCAGCGCTGATTGGACAGCCACTGAAGCTTTCTTT. Protein product: CASSADWTATEAFF. Drawing the rest from reference TRBV9 and TRBJ1-1, the complete variable domain is DSGVTQTPKHLITATGQRVTLRCSPRSGDLSVYWYQQSLDQGLQFLIQYYNGEERAKGNILERFSAQQFPDLHSELNLSSLELGDSALYFCASSADWTATEAFFGQGTRLTVV.

The chain combines TRBV30 with TRBJ1-4; D is perhaps TRBD1 (5 bases). The CDR3 extends over 16 amino acids. Between the trimmed V and J ends, which lost 5 bases and 6 bases, there was a span of 22 bases. The germline V gene encodes CDR1 GTSNPN and CDR2 SVGIG (reference sequence). This CDR3 reads CAWSAGTTRADEKLFF. CDR3 sequence (DNA): TGTGCCTGGTCTGCCGGGACTACTCGGGCTGATGAAAAACTGTTTTTT.

This chain joins TRBV27 and TRBJ2-1, with 9 bases that match TRBD1. V dropped 5 bases and J dropped 5; count of bases not matched to a gene: 7. The CDR3 consists of 15 residues. The germline V gene has CDR1 MNHEY and CDR2 SMNVEV (reference sequence). CDR3 region: CASSPRDRANNEQFF. CDR3 nucleotides: TGTGCCAGCAGTCCACGGGACAGGGCCAACAATGAGCAGTTCTTC.

The V call is TRBV4-1, the J call TRBJ1-6, with 7 bases fitting TRBD1. V gave up 1 base and J gave up 8 bases; unmatched junction bases: 17. CDR1 is MGHRA, CDR2 YSYEKL, per germline. CDR3 length: 19 residues. CDR3 sequence reads: CASSQVPTGIQFRHSPLHF. The CDR3 region has the DNA TGCGCCAGCAGCCAAGTCCCGACAGGGATACAGTTTCGGCATTCACCCCTCCACTTT.

This chain connects TRBV2 to TRBJ2-5; unclear D gene. Trimming stripped 1 base from V and 4 bases from J, with 10 bases between. Germline loops: CDR1 SNHLY, CDR2 FYNNEI. The CDR3 sequence is 14 residues long. The DNA of the CDR3 is TGTGCCAGCAGTGAAGGTCGCAGACTAGAGACCCAGTACTTC. Translation gives CASSEGRRLETQYF.

This clone showed up just a few times. CDR3 coding DNA: TGTGCCAGCAGCCAAGGTTGGGACTCCTCGGAGCAGTACTTC. Protein sequence: CASSQGWDSSEQYF. V gene TRBV3-1 (or the pseudogene TRBV3-2) combines with J gene TRBJ2-7; a weak D match, TRBD2 (6 bases). Germline CDR1 LGHDT, CDR2 YNNKEL (reference sequence). V lost 1 base and J lost 7, with 14 bases in between. The CDR3 is 14 residues long.

The chain carries TRBV11-2 and TRBJ2-3; 9 nucleotides agree with TRBD1. This CDR3 has 15 residues. CDR1 is SGHAT and CDR2 is FQNNGV in the germline V gene. V gave up 5 bases and J gave up 3 bases; unmatched junction bases: 6. The CDR3 DNA is TGTGCCAGCAGCCTGGGACAGGGTGGAACAGATACGCAGTATTTT. It is translated as CASSLGQGGTDTQYF.

The J gene is TRBJ2-2, the V gene TRBV19, with D uncertain. The germline V gene encodes CDR1 LNHDA and CDR2 SQIVND (reference sequence). The length of the CDR3 is 11 residues. Trimming cost V 6 bases and J 8 bases, with 7 bases left between them. For the CDR3, the DNA is TGTGCCAGTAGCGACTTTGGGGAGCTGTTTTTT. Amino acids: CASSDFGELFF.

The chain is built from TRBV28 and TRBJ1-1; weak D call: TRBD1 (6 bases). The CDR3 has 15 amino acids. With 7 bases removed from V and 4 bases from J, the gap between germline ends came to 19 bases. Germline V CDR1 and CDR2: MDHEN, SYDVKM. CDR3 sequence: CASTDPTGGFTEAFF. The DNA of the CDR3 is TGTGCCAGCACCGACCCCACGGGGGGCTTCACTGAAGCTTTCTTT. The variable domain in full, with the rest retrieved from reference TRBV28 and TRBJ1-1, is DVKVTQSSRYLVKRTGEKVFLECVQDMDHENMFWYRQDPGLGLRLIYFSYDVKMKEKGDIPEGYSVSREKKERFSLILESASTNQTSMYLCASTDPTGGFTEAFFGQGTRLTVV.

The chain carries TRBV19 and TRBJ1-2; 7 bases are a match to TRBD1. This CDR3 spans 15 amino acids. The ends lost 4 bases at V and 3 bases at J; junction bases unmatched: 8. Germline loops: CDR1 LNHDA, CDR2 SQIVND (reference sequence). CDR3 sequence: CASSTGTAPYYGYTF. The CDR3 region has the DNA TGTGCCAGTAGTACTGGGACAGCCCCTTACTATGGCTACACCTTC.

The rearrangement links TRBV5-4 to TRBJ1-4; the D gene is possibly TRBD1 (6 bases). This CDR3 has 15 amino acids. Germline-derived CDR1 and CDR2 are SGHNT and YYREEE (reference sequence). Trimming cost V 2 bases and J 4 bases, with 12 bases left between them. DNA of the CDR3: TGTGCCAGCAGCTTACAACAGGGAATTAATGAAAAACTGTTTTTT. Its translation is CASSLQQGINEKLFF. The complete variable domain, with remaining parts taken from reference TRBV5-4 and TRBJ1-4, reads ETGVTQSPTHLIKTRGQQVTLRCSSQSGHNTVSWYQQALGQGPQFIFQYYREEENGRGNFPPRFSGLQFPNYSSELNVNALELDDSALYLCASSLQQGINEKLFFGSGTQLSVL.

This sequence joins TRBV3-1 (or the pseudogene TRBV3-2) and TRBJ2-5; 9 bases fit TRBD1. The junction had 9 bases not matched to a gene; V was cut back by 6 bases and J by 7 bases. Per germline, CDR1 LGHDT and CDR2 YNNKEL (reference sequence). This CDR3 is built from 14 residues. CDR3 nucleotides: TGTGCCAGCAGTCGAGAGACAGGGGGTCGGACCCAGTACTTC. Encoded protein: CASSRETGGRTQYF.

This clone was seen only a few times. The chain has TRBV5-1 and TRBJ1-4; 8 nucleotides line up with TRBD1. From germline, CDR1 is SGHRS and CDR2 YFSETQ. The CDR3 consists of 14 residues. Unmatched junction bases numbered 7, after V lost 4 bases and J lost 8 bases. CDR3 bases: TGCGCCAGCAGCCCCAGGGGGCGCGAGGAAAAACTGTTTTTT. Protein product: CASSPRGREEKLFF.